What follows is one TCR beta chain and its context. Its antigen remains unidentified. This sample stems from a study of CD8 T cells in Susac syndrome. Broader study findings: By the study's own acknowledgment, its TCR sequencing and HLA analysis included relatively few individuals.

With random hexamers, roughly 0.45 to 1 ug RNA was reverse transcribed. TCRdb re-called the immunoSEQ multiplex PCR reads through MiXCR, storing one row per CDR3 protein. The sample has a few hundred thousand distinct CDR3 sequences, roughly 96% seen once; the top ten hold 0.075% to 0.095%. The authors carried out high-throughput sequencing of TCR beta. They applied it to CD8+ and CD4+ T cells obtained from blood. TEMRA cells were enriched by FACS, and CD4+ and CD8+ T cells were negatively isolated. Source material: CD4+ T cells from PBMCs. This clonotype was obtained from a human donor with multiple sclerosis.

This CDR3 reads CASSLVGTDTDTQYF. The DNA for the CDR3 is TGCGCCAGCAGCTTGGTTGGTACAGATACAGATACGCAGTATTTT. The chain has TRBV5-1 and TRBJ2-3; no reliable D call. V shed 0 bases and J shed 3 bases, with 11 bases lying between them. CDR1 is SGHRS and CDR2 is YFSETQ in the germline V gene. CDR3 size: 15 residues.